This TCR beta chain was sequenced for a study of blood T cell repertoires in COVID-19. For the study at large: Sample material is recorded as cDNA or gDNA derived from T cells, B-cell-depleted T cells, or PBMCs.

This clone was counted a single time. TCRdb's copy holds only in-frame clones and misses some; the assay was immunoSEQ multiplex PCR. The table lists under 300,000 clones, 85% to 90% of them singletons. This clonotype was sampled from a woman aged 40 to 50 who had recovered from COVID-19. The specimen was peripheral blood.

CDR3 loop: CATSSPSGTHGNTIYF. CDR3 nucleotide sequence: TGTGCCACCAGCTCTCCATCCGGGACTCATGGAAACACCATATATTTT. This chain uses TRBV15 with TRBJ1-3, with TRBD1 as a possible D gene (5 bases). With 5 bases removed from V and 3 bases from J, the gap between germline ends came to 17 bases. This CDR3 spans 16 amino acids. The germline gives CDR1 LNHNV, CDR2 YYDKDF (reference sequence).